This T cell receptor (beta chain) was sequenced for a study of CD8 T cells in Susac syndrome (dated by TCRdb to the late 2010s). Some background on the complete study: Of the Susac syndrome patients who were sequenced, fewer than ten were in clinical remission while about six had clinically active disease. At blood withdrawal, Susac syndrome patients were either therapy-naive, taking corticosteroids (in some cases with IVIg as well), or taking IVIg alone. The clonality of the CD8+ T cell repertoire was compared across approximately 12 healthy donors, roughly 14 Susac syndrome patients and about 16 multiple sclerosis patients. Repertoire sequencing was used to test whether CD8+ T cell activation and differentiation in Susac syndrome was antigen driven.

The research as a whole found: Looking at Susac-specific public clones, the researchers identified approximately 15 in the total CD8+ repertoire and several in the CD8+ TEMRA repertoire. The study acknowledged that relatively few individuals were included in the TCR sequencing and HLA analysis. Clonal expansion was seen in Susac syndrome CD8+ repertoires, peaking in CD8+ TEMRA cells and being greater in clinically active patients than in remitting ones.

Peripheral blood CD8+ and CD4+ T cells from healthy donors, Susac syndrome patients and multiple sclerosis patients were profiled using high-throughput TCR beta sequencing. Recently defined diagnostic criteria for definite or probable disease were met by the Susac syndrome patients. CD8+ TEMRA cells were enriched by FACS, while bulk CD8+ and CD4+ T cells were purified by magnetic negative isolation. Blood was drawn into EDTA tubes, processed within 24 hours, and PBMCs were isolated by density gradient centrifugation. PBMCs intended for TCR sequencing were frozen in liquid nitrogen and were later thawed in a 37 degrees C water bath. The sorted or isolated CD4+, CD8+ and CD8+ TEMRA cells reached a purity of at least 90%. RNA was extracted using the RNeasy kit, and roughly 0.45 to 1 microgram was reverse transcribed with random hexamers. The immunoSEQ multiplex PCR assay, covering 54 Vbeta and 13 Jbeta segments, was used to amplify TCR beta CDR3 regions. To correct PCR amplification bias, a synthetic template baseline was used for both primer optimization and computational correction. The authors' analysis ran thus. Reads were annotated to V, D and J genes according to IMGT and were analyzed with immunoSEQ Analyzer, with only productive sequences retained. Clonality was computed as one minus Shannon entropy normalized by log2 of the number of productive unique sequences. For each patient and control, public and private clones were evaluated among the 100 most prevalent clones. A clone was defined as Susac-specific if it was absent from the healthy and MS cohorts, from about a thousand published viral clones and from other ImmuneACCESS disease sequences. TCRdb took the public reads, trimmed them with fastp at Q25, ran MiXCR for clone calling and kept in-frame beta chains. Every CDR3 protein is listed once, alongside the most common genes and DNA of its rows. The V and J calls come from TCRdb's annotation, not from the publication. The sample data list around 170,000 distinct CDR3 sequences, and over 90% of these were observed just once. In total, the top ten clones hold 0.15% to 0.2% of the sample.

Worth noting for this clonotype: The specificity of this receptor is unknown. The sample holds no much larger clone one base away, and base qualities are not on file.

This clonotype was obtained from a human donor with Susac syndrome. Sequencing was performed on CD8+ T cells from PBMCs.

Here the CDR3 is given as CASSIDGFYEQYF. In nucleotide form, the sequence is TGTGCCAGTAGTATAGACGGGTTCTACGAGCAGTACTTC. The rearrangement combines TRBV19 with TRBJ2-7; too little of a D gene remains to name it. Via the germline V gene (reference sequence), CDR1 is LNHDA and CDR2 SQIVND. Trimming takes 0 bases from V and 3 bases from J, and the germline ends sit 6 bases apart. The CDR3, cysteine through phenylalanine, is 13 amino acids long. CDR3 DNA only is kept here, 39 bases in frame from base 1.